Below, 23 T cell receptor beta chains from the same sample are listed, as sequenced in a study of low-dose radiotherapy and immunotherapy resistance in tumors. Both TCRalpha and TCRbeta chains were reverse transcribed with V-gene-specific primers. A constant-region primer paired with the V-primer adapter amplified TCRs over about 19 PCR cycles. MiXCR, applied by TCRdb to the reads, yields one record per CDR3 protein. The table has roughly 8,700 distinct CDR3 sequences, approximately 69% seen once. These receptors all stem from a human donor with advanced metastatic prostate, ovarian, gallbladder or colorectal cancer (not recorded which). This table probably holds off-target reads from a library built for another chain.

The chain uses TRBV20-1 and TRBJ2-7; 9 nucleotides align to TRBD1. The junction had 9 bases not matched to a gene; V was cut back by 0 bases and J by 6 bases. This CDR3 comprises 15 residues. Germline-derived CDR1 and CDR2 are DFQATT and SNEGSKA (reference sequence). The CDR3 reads CSARDKGTGISEQYF. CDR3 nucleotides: TGCAGTGCTAGAGATAAAGGGACAGGGATATCCGAGCAGTACTTC.

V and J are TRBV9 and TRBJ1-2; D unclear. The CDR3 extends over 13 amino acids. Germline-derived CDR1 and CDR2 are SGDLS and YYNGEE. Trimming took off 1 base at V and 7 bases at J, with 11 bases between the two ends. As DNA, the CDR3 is TGTGCCAGCAGCGTATCCCCGGGTAGTGGCTACACCTTC. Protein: CASSVSPGSGYTF.

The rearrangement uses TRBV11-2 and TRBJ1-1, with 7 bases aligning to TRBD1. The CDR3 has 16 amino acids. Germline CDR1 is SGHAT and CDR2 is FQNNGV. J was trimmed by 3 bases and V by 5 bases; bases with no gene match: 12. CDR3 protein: CASSQYVGTAHTEAFF. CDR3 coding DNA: TGTGCCAGCAGCCAATACGTCGGGACAGCGCACACTGAAGCTTTCTTT.

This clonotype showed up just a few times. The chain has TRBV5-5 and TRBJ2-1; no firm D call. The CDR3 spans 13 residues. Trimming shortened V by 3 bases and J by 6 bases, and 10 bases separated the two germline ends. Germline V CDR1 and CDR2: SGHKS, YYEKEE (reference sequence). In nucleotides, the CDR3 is TGTGCCAGCAGCTCATGGGCTGGCAATGAGCAGTTCTTC. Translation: CASSSWAGNEQFF.

The CDR3 spells CASSLVAGTGELFF. The CDR3 DNA reads TGTGCCAGCAGCCTGGTAGCGGGAACCGGGGAGCTGTTTTTT. The chain recombines TRBV5-4 with TRBJ2-2; the match to TRBD2 covers 8 bases. J gave up 5 bases and V 4 bases, and 4 bases lay outside the gene matches. The CDR3 is 14 residues long. Germline V gene sequence: CDR1 SGHNT, CDR2 YYREEE (reference sequence).

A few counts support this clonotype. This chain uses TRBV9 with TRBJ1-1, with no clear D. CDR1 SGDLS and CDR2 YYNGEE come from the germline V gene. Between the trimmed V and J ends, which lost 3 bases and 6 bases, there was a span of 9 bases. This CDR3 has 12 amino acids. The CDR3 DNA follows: TGTGCCAGCAGCGCGATGACTCCTGAAGCTTTCTTT. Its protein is CASSAMTPEAFF.

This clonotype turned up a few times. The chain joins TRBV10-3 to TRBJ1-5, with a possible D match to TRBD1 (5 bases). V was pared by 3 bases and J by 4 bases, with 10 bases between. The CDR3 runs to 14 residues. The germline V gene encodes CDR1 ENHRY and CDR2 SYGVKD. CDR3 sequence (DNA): TGTGCCATCAGTGAACGGGACGGGAATCAGCCCCAGCATTTT. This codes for CAISERDGNQPQHF.

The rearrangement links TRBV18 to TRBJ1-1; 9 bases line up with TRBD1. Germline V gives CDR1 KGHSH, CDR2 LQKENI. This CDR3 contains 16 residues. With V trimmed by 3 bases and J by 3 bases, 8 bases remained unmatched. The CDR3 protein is CASSPLPWTGDTEAFF. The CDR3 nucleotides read TGTGCCAGCTCACCCCTCCCCTGGACAGGGGACACTGAAGCTTTCTTT. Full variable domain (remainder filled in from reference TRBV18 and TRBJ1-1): NAGVMQNPRHLVRRRGQEARLRCSPMKGHSHVYWYRQLPEEGLKFMVYLQKENIIDESGMPKERFSAEFPKEGPSILRIQQVVRGDSAAYFCASSPLPWTGDTEAFFGQGTRLTVV.

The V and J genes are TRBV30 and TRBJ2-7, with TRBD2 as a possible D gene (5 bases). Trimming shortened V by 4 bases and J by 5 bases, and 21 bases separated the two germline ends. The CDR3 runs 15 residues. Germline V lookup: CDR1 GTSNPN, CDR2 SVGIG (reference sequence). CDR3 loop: CAWITDRARGHEQYF. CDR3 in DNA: TGTGCCTGGATCACGGATCGGGCCCGAGGGCACGAGCAGTACTTC.

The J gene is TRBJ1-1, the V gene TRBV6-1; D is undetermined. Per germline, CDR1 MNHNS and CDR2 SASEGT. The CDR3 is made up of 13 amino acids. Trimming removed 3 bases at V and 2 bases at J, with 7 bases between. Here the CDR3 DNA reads TGTGCCAGCAGTGACCGGGCTAACACTGAAGCTTTCTTT. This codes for CASSDRANTEAFF.

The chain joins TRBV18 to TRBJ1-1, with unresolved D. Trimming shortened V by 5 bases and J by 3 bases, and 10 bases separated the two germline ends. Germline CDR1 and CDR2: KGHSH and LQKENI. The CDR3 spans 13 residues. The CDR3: CASSLGGDTEAFF. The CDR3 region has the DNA TGTGCCAGCTCATTGGGCGGTGACACTGAAGCTTTCTTT.

CDR3 in DNA: TGTGCCAGCAGTTTGGCGGGGGATAACTATGGCTACACCTTC. The encoded protein is CASSLAGDNYGYTF. The chain uses TRBV28 and TRBJ1-2; D possibly corresponds to TRBD1 (5 bases). Per the germline V gene, CDR1 is MDHEN and CDR2 is SYDVKM. The length of the CDR3 is 14 residues. V lost 3 bases, J lost 1 base, and 9 bases lay in between.

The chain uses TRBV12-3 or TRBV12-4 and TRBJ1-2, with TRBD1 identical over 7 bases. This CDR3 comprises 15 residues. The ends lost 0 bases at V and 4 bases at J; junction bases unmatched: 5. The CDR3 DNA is TGTGCCAGCAGTTTAGCGGTGGGACAGCTCTATGGCTACACCTTC. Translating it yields CASSLAVGQLYGYTF.

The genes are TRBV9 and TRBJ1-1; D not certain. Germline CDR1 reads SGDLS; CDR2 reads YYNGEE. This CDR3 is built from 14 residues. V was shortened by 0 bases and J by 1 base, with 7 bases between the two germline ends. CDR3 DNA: TGTGCCAGCAGCGTAGGACCCAAGAACACTGAAGCTTTCTTT. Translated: CASSVGPKNTEAFF.

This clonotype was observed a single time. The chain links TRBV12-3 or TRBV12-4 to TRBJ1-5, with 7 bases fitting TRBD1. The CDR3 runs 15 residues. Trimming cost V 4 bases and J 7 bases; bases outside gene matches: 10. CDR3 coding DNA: TGTGCCAGCAGTTATGCACAGGGGAGGGAACAGCCCCAGCATTTT. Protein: CASSYAQGREQPQHF.

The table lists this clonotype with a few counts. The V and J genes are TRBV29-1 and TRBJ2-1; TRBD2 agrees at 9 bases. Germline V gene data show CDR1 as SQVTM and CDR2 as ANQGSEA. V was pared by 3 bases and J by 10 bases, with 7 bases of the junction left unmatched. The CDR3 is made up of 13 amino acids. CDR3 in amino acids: CSVEAVLAGEQFF. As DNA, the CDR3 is TGCAGCGTTGAGGCCGTTCTAGCGGGGGAGCAGTTCTTC.

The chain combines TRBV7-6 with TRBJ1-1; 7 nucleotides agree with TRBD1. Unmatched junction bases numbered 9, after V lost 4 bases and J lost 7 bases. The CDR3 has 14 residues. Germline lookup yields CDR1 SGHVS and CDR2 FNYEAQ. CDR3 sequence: CASSSVRGRGEAFF. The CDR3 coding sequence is TGTGCCAGCAGCTCGGTTAGGGGGCGCGGTGAAGCTTTCTTT. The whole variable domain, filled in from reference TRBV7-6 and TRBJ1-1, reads GAGVSQSPRYKVTKRGQDVALRCDPISGHVSLYWYRQALGQGPEFLTYFNYEAQQDKSGLPNDRFSAERPEGSISTLTIQRTEQRDSAMYRCASSSVRGRGEAFFGQGTRLTVV.

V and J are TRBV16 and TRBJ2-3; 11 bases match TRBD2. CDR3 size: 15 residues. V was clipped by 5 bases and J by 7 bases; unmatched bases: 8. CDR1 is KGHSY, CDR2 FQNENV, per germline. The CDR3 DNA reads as TGTGCCAGCAGCTCGTCTAGCGGGGGGCTAAATACGCAGTATTTT. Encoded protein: CASSSSSGGLNTQYF.

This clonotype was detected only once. As DNA, the CDR3 is TGTGCCAGCAGTTCCTCGGCAGGGGCTAATTCACCCCTCCACTTT. It encodes CASSSSAGANSPLHF. V and J are TRBV12-3 or TRBV12-4 and TRBJ1-6; tentative D call: TRBD1 (6 bases). Trimming removed 4 bases at V and 6 bases at J, with 13 bases between. The CDR3 length is 15 residues.

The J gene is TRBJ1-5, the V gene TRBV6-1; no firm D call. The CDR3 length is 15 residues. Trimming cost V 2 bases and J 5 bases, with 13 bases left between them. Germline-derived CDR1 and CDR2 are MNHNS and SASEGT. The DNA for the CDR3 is TGTGCCAGCAGTGAACACGGCCAGTCGTATCAGCCCCAGCATTTT. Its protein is CASSEHGQSYQPQHF.

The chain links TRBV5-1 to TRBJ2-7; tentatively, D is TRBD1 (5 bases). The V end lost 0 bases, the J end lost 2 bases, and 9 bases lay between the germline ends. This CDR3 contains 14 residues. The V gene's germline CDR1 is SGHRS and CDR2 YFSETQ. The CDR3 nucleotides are TGCGCCAGCAGCTTGGAGACAGCTCCCTACGAGCAGTACTTC. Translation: CASSLETAPYEQYF.

CDR3: CASRAGTGWGTEAFF. The CDR3 bases are TGCGCCAGCAGAGCCGGGACAGGCTGGGGCACTGAAGCTTTCTTT. The V gene is TRBV10-2, the J gene TRBJ1-1, with 8 bases identical to TRBD1. The CDR3 spans 15 residues. Looked up from germline, CDR1 is WSHSY and CDR2 is SAAADI. The ends lost 6 bases at V and 4 bases at J; junction bases unmatched: 10.

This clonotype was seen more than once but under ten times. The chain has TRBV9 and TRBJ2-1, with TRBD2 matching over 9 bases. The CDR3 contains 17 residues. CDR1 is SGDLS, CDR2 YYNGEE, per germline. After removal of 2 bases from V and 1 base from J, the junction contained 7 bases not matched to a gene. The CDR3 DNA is TGTGCCAGCAGCGTTTTGACTAGCGGTTCATCCTACAATGAGCAGTTCTTC. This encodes CASSVLTSGSSYNEQFF.